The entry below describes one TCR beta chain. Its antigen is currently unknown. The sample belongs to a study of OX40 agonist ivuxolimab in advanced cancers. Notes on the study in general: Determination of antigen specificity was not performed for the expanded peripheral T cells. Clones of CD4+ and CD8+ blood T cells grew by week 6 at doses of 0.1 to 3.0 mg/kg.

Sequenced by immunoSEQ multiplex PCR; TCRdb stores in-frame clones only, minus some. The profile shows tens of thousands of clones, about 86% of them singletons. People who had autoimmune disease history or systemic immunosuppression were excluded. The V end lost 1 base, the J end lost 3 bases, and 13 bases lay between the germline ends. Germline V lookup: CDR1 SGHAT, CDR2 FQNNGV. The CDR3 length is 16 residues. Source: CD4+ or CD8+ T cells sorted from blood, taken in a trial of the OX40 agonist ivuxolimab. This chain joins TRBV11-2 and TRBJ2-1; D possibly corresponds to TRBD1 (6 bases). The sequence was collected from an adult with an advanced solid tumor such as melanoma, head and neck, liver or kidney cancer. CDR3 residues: CASSLVPGDNYNEQFF. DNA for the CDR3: TGTGCCAGCAGCTTAGTTCCAGGGGATAACTACAATGAGCAGTTCTTC.